This T cell receptor beta chain comes out of a study of blood T cell repertoires in COVID-19. Method: immunoSEQ multiplex PCR; TCRdb's copy keeps in-frame clones and lacks some. Of around 310,000 clones in the sample, roughly 90% were seen once. Individuals aged roughly 18 to 95 years were recruited from about two dozen US areas. Clinical histories supplied by participants themselves formed the basis of cohort assignment. The study counted Cohort 3 donors as recovered given two negative PCRs, clearance, or symptom resolution. The V gene's germline CDR1 is MNHEY and CDR2 SVGAGI. V was shortened by 4 bases and J by 3 bases, with 13 bases between the two germline ends. The CDR3 covers 15 residues.

The rearrangement links TRBV6-5 to TRBJ1-5; perhaps TRBD1 as D (5 bases). This clonotype was obtained from a woman aged 30 to 39 who had recovered from COVID-19. The sample taken for sequencing was PBMCs or T cells enriched from blood (not recorded which). The CDR3, as DNA: TGTGCCAGCAGTTTCGCTGCAGGGCCCAATCAGCCCCAGCATTTT. As protein: CASSFAAGPNQPQHF.